The 21 T cell receptor beta chains reported below all come from one sample, sequenced in a study of radiotherapy plus CTLA-4 blockade in lung cancer. The method was immunoSEQ multiplex PCR; TCRdb's version includes in-frame clones alone and lacks a portion of them. The table includes about 93,000 clones, about 86% detected once. This specimen was peripheral blood, taken from a patient treated with radiotherapy plus ipilimumab. Every receptor here comes from a human donor with non-small cell lung cancer that progressed on radiotherapy plus ipilimumab.

This clone was detected only once. V gene TRBV19 combines with J gene TRBJ2-1; 13 bases line up with TRBD2. V was pared by 1 base and J by 9 bases, with 3 bases of the junction left unmatched. CDR1 LNHDA and CDR2 SQIVND come from the germline V gene (reference sequence). This CDR3 region has 15 residues. The CDR3 here is CASSIGTSGSSEQFF. For the CDR3, the DNA is TGTGCCAGTAGTATAGGGACTAGCGGGAGTTCTGAGCAGTTCTTC. Full variable domain (rest looked up from reference TRBV19 and TRBJ2-1): DGGITQSPKYLFRKEGQNVTLSCEQNLNHDAMYWYRQDPGQGLRLIYYSQIVNDFQKGDIAEGYSVSREKKESFPLTVTSAQKNPTAFYLCASSIGTSGSSEQFFGPGTRLTVL.

The chain joins TRBV5-1 to TRBJ1-1; TRBD1 matches at 7 bases. CDR3 length equals 14 residues. V lost 4 bases, J lost 4 bases, and 7 bases stayed unmatched. Germline V lookup: CDR1 SGHRS, CDR2 YFSETQ. CDR3 nucleotide sequence: TGCGCCAGCAGCATAATACCAGGGGGCACTGAAGCTTTCTTT. Protein product: CASSIIPGGTEAFF.

CDR3 sequence: CATSRDRTLLEQYF. DNA of the CDR3: TGTGCCACCAGCAGAGATCGGACACTTCTCGAGCAGTACTTC. This chain connects TRBV15 to TRBJ2-7, with a possible D match to TRBD1 (5 bases). Germline V lookup: CDR1 LNHNV, CDR2 YYDKDF (reference sequence). Trimming took off 0 bases at V and 6 bases at J, with 12 bases between the two ends. CDR3 length equals 14 residues. The full variable domain, its missing parts supplied by reference TRBV15 and TRBJ2-7, is DAMVIQNPRYQVTQFGKPVTLSCSQTLNHNVMYWYQQKSSQAPKLLFHYYDKDFNNEADTPDNFQSRRPNTSFCFLDIRSPGLGDTAMYLCATSRDRTLLEQYFGPGTRLTVT.

This chain connects TRBV2 to TRBJ1-1; 9 nucleotides agree with TRBD1. With V trimmed by 6 bases and J by 1 base, 3 bases remained unmatched. CDR1 SNHLY and CDR2 FYNNEI come from the germline V gene. The CDR3 covers 14 residues. CDR3 protein: CASRWGQGNTEAFF. CDR3 DNA sequence: TGTGCCAGCAGATGGGGACAGGGGAACACTGAAGCTTTCTTT.

The rearrangement links TRBV2 to TRBJ2-7; D is perhaps TRBD2 (5 bases). CDR1 and CDR2 from the germline V gene are SNHLY and FYNNEI. This CDR3 is built from 14 residues. Trimming took off 4 bases at V and 5 bases at J, with 15 bases between the two ends. In DNA form, the CDR3 reads TGTGCCAGCAGTGCTACGGGCTCGGGGAACGAGCAGTACTTC. As protein: CASSATGSGNEQYF. The whole variable domain, filled in from reference TRBV2 and TRBJ2-7, reads EPEVTQTPSHQVTQMGQEVILRCVPISNHLYFYWYRQILGQKVEFLVSFYNNEISEKSEIFDDQFSVERPDGSNFTLKIRSTKLEDSAMYFCASSATGSGNEQYFGPGTRLTVT.

The V call is TRBV6-5, the J call TRBJ1-1; a weak D match, TRBD1 (6 bases). Germline values: CDR1 MNHEY, CDR2 SVGAGI. The CDR3 extends over 12 amino acids. V was shortened by 6 bases and J by 6 bases, with 11 bases between the two germline ends. The DNA for the CDR3 is TGTGCCAGCAGCCGTACAGGGTCTGAAGCTTTCTTT. It specifies CASSRTGSEAFF.

The chain combines TRBV19 with TRBJ2-3; TRBD2 matches 7 bases. Germline V gene lookup returns CDR1 LNHDA and CDR2 SQIVND (reference sequence). V was clipped by 4 bases and J by 5 bases; unmatched bases: 12. The CDR3 totals 16 residues. The CDR3 bases are TGTGCCAGTAGTACCGGGACTACCGCTTTGATAGATACGCAGTATTTT. Translating gives CASSTGTTALIDTQYF.

This rearrangement joins TRBV5-1 to TRBJ2-1, with TRBD1 matching over 8 bases. Trimming took 4 bases from V and 8 from J; bases not matched to a gene: 11. This CDR3 comprises 15 residues. Germline lookup yields CDR1 SGHRS and CDR2 YFSETQ. CDR3 sequence reads: CASSPTGVVWHEQFF. In DNA form, the CDR3 reads TGCGCCAGCAGCCCGACAGGGGTGGTTTGGCATGAGCAGTTCTTC.

The table lists this clone with a few counts. The same CDR3 arises from other DNA sequences in this sample as well. The chain recombines TRBV9 with TRBJ2-1, with 14 bases matching TRBD2. CDR3 size: 16 residues. Germline V lookup: CDR1 SGDLS, CDR2 YYNGEE. Losses at the gene ends were 4 bases for V and 4 bases for J; bases not matched to a gene: 4. The CDR3 is CASSPGLAGVYNEQFF. Here the CDR3 DNA reads TGTGCCAGCAGCCCGGGACTAGCGGGAGTTTACAATGAGCAGTTCTTC.

V is TRBV19 and J is TRBJ2-4; a possible D gene is TRBD1 (6 bases). In germline, CDR1 is LNHDA, CDR2 SQIVND (reference sequence). CDR3 length: 17 amino acids. With 4 bases removed from V and 1 base from J, the gap between germline ends came to 17 bases. In DNA, the CDR3 is TGTGCCAGTAGTAGGAACAGGGCGGATTTCGCCAAAAACATTCAGTACTTC. As protein: CASSRNRADFAKNIQYF.

The rearrangement uses TRBV29-1 and TRBJ2-7, with 9 bases identical to TRBD1. J lost 1 base, V lost 5 bases, and 12 bases had no gene match. CDR1 is SQVTM and CDR2 is ANQGSEA in the germline V gene. The CDR3 totals 16 residues. The CDR3 DNA is TGCAGCGTTTTAGGAAATCCGGGACAGGGTTCCTACGAGCAGTACTTC. Its translation: CSVLGNPGQGSYEQYF.

With respect to this clone: The same CDR3 also results from other DNA sequences found in this sample. DNA for the CDR3: TGTGCCTGGACTAGCGGGAGCTACGAGCAGTACTTC. This sequence encodes CAWTSGSYEQYF. The chain is built from TRBV30 and TRBJ2-7; 10 bases are shared with TRBD2. Germline CDR1 is GTSNPN and CDR2 is SVGIG (reference sequence). The CDR3 spans 12 residues. With V trimmed by 4 bases and J by 3 bases, 0 bases remained unmatched.

The chain is built from TRBV2 and TRBJ1-1; tentative D call: TRBD1 (6 bases). The germline V and J ends were trimmed by 6 bases and 1 base, with 9 bases remaining between them. The germline V gene encodes CDR1 SNHLY and CDR2 FYNNEI. The CDR3 spans 13 residues. The CDR3 sequence is CASRVGANTEAFF. For the CDR3, the DNA is TGTGCCAGCAGGGTGGGGGCGAACACTGAAGCTTTCTTT.

To note about this clone: One end of the junction varies from germline; a read error may be responsible. The rearrangement joins TRBV19 to TRBJ2-2; D remains ambiguous. CDR1 and CDR2 (germline): LNHDA, SQIVND (reference sequence). CDR3 size: 13 residues. CDR3 in DNA: TGTACCAGCAGCATGCAGCTCTCCGGGGAGCTGTTTTTT. Its translation is CTSSMQLSGELFF.

J is TRBJ2-1 and V is TRBV13, with 14 bases aligning to TRBD2. Germline V gene sequence: CDR1 PRHDT, CDR2 FYEKMQ (reference sequence). The CDR3 length is 17 residues. Trimming removed 5 bases from V and 0 bases from J; junction bases left unmatched: 3. CDR3 sequence (DNA): TGTGCCAGCAGCACGACTAGCGGGAGGGCCTCCTACAATGAGCAGTTCTTC. Residues: CASSTTSGRASYNEQFF.

The CDR3 here is CASSVTTGGGYEQYF. The CDR3, as DNA: TGTGCCAGCAGTGTGACAACAGGGGGCGGGTACGAGCAGTACTTC. The chain uses TRBV6-5 and TRBJ2-7; TRBD1 agrees at 9 bases. The J segment lost 4 bases and the V segment lost 5 bases, leaving 9 bases of the junction unmatched. There are 15 residues in the CDR3. CDR1 and CDR2 (germline): MNHEY, SVGAGI.

This clone was seen more than once but under ten times. This rearrangement joins TRBV7-3 to TRBJ2-2; 13 positions match TRBD2. CDR1 and CDR2 from the germline V gene are SGHTA and FQGTGA. Trimming cost V 4 bases and J 7 bases; bases outside gene matches: 6. The CDR3 sequence is 16 residues long. Written as DNA, the CDR3 is TGTGCCAGCAGCTCAGGACTAGCGGGAGTCCTCGGGGAGCTGTTTTTT. It is translated as CASSSGLAGVLGELFF.

The rearrangement links TRBV14 to TRBJ2-3; TRBD2 aligns across 12 bases. Germline V gene sequence: CDR1 SGHDN, CDR2 FVKESK. The CDR3 is 15 amino acids. Unmatched junction bases numbered 5, after V lost 4 bases and J lost 6 bases. In nucleotides, the CDR3 is TGTGCCAGCAGCCTCCTAGCGGGAGGGCCGGATACGCAGTATTTT. Its translation: CASSLLAGGPDTQYF.

This clone has only one observation. This chain joins TRBV29-1 and TRBJ2-1, with a weak D call TRBD2 (6 bases). The germline CDR1 and CDR2 sequences are SQVTM and ANQGSEA. The CDR3 is 15 residues long. With 4 bases removed from V and 9 bases from J, the gap between germline ends came to 22 bases. CDR3 DNA: TGCAGCGTTGCTCTGGAGGGCGGCCTTTCCGGTGAGCAGTTCTTC. Amino acid sequence: CSVALEGGLSGEQFF.

This chain connects TRBV19 to TRBJ2-2; 12 bases agree with TRBD2. V lost 3 bases, J lost 5 bases, and 7 bases stayed unmatched. The germline gives CDR1 LNHDA, CDR2 SQIVND (reference sequence). The CDR3 is 17 residues long. In DNA form, the CDR3 reads TGTGCCAGTAGTATCCTAGCGGGAGGGCCGATTACCGGGGAGCTGTTTTTT. Protein sequence: CASSILAGGPITGELFF.

This clone is a singleton in its sample. The rearrangement joins TRBV11-2 to TRBJ2-5; possibly TRBD1 or TRBD2 for D (5 bases each). Germline lookup yields CDR1 SGHAT and CDR2 FQNNGV. The germline V and J ends were trimmed by 7 bases and 2 bases, with 20 bases remaining between them. The CDR3 loop spans 16 amino acids. For the CDR3, the DNA is TGTGCCAGCAACCCGGGTGGGGGAGAGTGGCAAGAGACCCAGTACTTC. Its protein product is CASNPGGGEWQETQYF. The whole variable domain, filled in from reference TRBV11-2 and TRBJ2-5, reads EAGVAQSPRYKIIEKRQSVAFWCNPISGHATLYWYQQILGQGPKLLIQFQNNGVVDDSQLPKDRFSAERLKGVDSTLKIQPAKLEDSAVYLCASNPGGGEWQETQYFGPGTRLLVL.